These 19 T cell receptor beta chains were all obtained from the same sample, sequenced in a study of vaccination effects on CD4 cells after COVID-19. These receptors are not linked to any known antigen. Some clones are missing from TCRdb's copy, which holds only in-frame ones; the method was immunoSEQ multiplex PCR. The sample records approximately 87,000 clones, approximately 74% being singletons. Before sequencing, viral peptide pools were used by the ViraFEST assay to expand antigen-specific CD4+ T cells. Once cultured for 10 to 11 days, the cells underwent separation to obtain CD4+ T cells. The sequenced sample was CD4+ T cells from PBMCs cultured with HCoV-229E spike peptides, obtained before COVID-19 vaccination. Source of these receptors: a human donor who received a COVID-19 vaccine.

This clone was recorded a few times. The chain carries TRBV24-1 and TRBJ1-1; D uncertain. CDR3 length equals 11 residues. Trimming took 9 bases from V and 8 from J, leaving 12 bases between them. Germline loops: CDR1 KGHDR, CDR2 SFDVKD. The CDR3 reads CATSGGREAFF. The DNA for the CDR3 is TGTGCCACCTCAGGAGGAAGGGAAGCTTTCTTT.

The sample holds a few counts of this clone. The chain uses TRBV12-3 or TRBV12-4 and TRBJ2-3, with 7 bases that match TRBD2. The J segment lost 0 bases and the V segment lost 6 bases, leaving 0 bases of the junction unmatched. CDR3 length: 13 residues. The CDR3 nucleotides read TGTGCCAGCAGACTAGCGAGCACAGATACGCAGTATTTT. This sequence encodes CASRLASTDTQYF.

This clone appeared a single time. CDR3 amino acids: CASSPHLAGGPPFF. The CDR3 DNA reads TGTGCCAGCAGTCCCCACTTAGCGGGGGGGCCTCCGTTCTTC. The genes are TRBV27 and TRBJ2-1; 11 bases line up with TRBD2. CDR3 length: 14 residues. V dropped 5 bases and J dropped 15; count of bases not matched to a gene: 12. Per the germline V gene, CDR1 is MNHEY and CDR2 is SMNVEV (reference sequence).

The chain carries TRBV6-1 and TRBJ2-4; TRBD2 agrees at 10 bases. This CDR3 region has 17 residues. CDR1 and CDR2 from the germline V gene are MNHNS and SASEGT. With V trimmed by 2 bases and J by 7 bases, 11 bases remained unmatched. CDR3 bases: TGTGCCAGCAGTGAACTAGCGGGGGTAGGGAGGGGGAACATTCAGTACTTC. This sequence encodes CASSELAGVGRGNIQYF.

This chain connects TRBV5-1 to TRBJ1-2, with a tentative D call TRBD1 (6 bases). This CDR3 is 13 amino acids long. V was pared by 2 bases and J by 3 bases, with 8 bases between. Germline V lookup: CDR1 SGHRS, CDR2 YFSETQ. CDR3 protein: CASSLRGDYGYTF. In DNA, the CDR3 is TGCGCCAGCAGCTTAAGGGGGGACTATGGCTACACCTTC. Full variable domain (remainder filled in from reference TRBV5-1 and TRBJ1-2): KAGVTQTPRYLIKTRGQQVTLSCSPISGHRSVSWYQQTPGQGLQFLFEYFSETQRNKGNFPGRFSGRQFSNSRSEMNVSTLELGDSALYLCASSLRGDYGYTFGSGTRLTVV.

This clone occurred a few times. This rearrangement joins TRBV4-2 to TRBJ1-6; possibly TRBD1 for D (5 bases). From germline, CDR1 is LGHNA and CDR2 YNFKEQ. V was shortened by 1 base and J by 6 bases, with 13 bases between the two germline ends. The CDR3 loop spans 16 amino acids. CDR3 region: CASSQVEGVVNSPLHF. For the CDR3, the DNA is TGTGCCAGCAGCCAAGTCGAAGGGGTTGTTAATTCACCCCTCCACTTT.

V is TRBV6-1 and J is TRBJ2-6, with 11 bases identical to TRBD2. CDR1 is MNHNS, CDR2 SASEGT, per germline. With V trimmed by 2 bases and J by 4 bases, 4 bases remained unmatched. The CDR3 is made up of 17 amino acids. The CDR3 DNA reads TGTGCCAGCAGTGAACTAGCGGGGGGTGCCGGGGCCAACGTCCTGACTTTC. It is translated as CASSELAGGAGANVLTF.

This clone has more than one count but fewer than ten. The V and J genes are TRBV2 and TRBJ2-7, with 7 bases that match TRBD1. Germline CDR1 is SNHLY and CDR2 is FYNNEI. Losses at the gene ends were 7 bases for V and 4 bases for J; bases not matched to a gene: 7. The CDR3 consists of 13 residues. The CDR3 DNA reads as TGTGCCAGCACCCTGGACAGGAATTACGAGCAGTACGTC. This gives the protein CASTLDRNYEQYV.

The CDR3 bases are TGCGCCAGCAGCTTGGTCGGGGTCCGGGGTGAAAAACTGTTTTTT. This codes for CASSLVGVRGEKLFF. The chain combines TRBV5-1 with TRBJ1-4; D call uncertain. Germline CDR1 reads SGHRS; CDR2 reads YFSETQ. Trimming removed 0 bases at V and 7 bases at J, with 13 bases between. The CDR3 runs 15 residues.

The V call is TRBV11-2, the J call TRBJ2-5; perhaps TRBD2 as D (5 bases). Trimming shortened V by 3 bases and J by 1 base, and 6 bases separated the two germline ends. This CDR3 spans 13 amino acids. CDR1 is SGHAT and CDR2 is FQNNGV in the germline V gene. CDR3 sequence reads: CASSFGVQETQYF. The CDR3 DNA is TGTGCCAGCAGCTTCGGGGTCCAAGAGACCCAGTACTTC.

The V and J genes are TRBV5-6 and TRBJ1-2, with a weak D call TRBD1 (6 bases). Germline V lookup: CDR1 SGHDT, CDR2 YYEEEE. The CDR3 is 14 residues long. V lost 4 bases, J lost 8 bases, and 18 bases lay in between. In DNA, the CDR3 is TGTGCCAGCAGCGCTTACACAGGGATGGGAGGCTACACCTTC. This translates into CASSAYTGMGGYTF.

This clone was seen more than once but under ten times. The chain couples TRBV9 to TRBJ1-1, with TRBD1 matching 8 bases. The CDR3 runs to 14 residues. V shed 4 bases and J 1 base; nucleotides not matched to a gene: 3. Germline V gene data show CDR1 as SGDLS and CDR2 as YYNGEE. CDR3 bases: TGTGCCAGCAGCCAGACAGGGGAGAACACTGAAGCTTTCTTT. Its protein product is CASSQTGENTEAFF.

This sequence joins TRBV6-1 and TRBJ1-1; 7 bases line up with TRBD1. The junction had 9 bases not matched to a gene; V was cut back by 3 bases and J by 5 bases. The V gene's germline CDR1 is MNHNS and CDR2 SASEGT. This CDR3 region has 15 residues. Here the CDR3 DNA reads TGTGCCAGCAGTGACCCCGGAGGGGGCATTACTGAAGCTTTCTTT. It is translated as CASSDPGGGITEAFF.

This clone has only a few counts. The gene calls are TRBV30 and TRBJ2-1; 8 nucleotides match TRBD2. The J segment lost 4 bases and the V segment lost 3 bases, leaving 5 bases of the junction unmatched. Germline V lookup: CDR1 GTSNPN, CDR2 SVGIG (reference sequence). The CDR3 covers 14 residues. The CDR3 DNA is TGTGCCTGGAGCACGGAGCGGGGGTACAATGAGCAGTTCTTC. It encodes CAWSTERGYNEQFF.

The V call is TRBV18, the J call TRBJ1-4; 9 positions agree with TRBD1. Losses at the gene ends were 0 bases for V and 8 bases for J; bases not matched to a gene: 7. Germline-derived CDR1 and CDR2 are KGHSH and LQKENI. The CDR3 is made up of 16 amino acids. DNA of the CDR3: TGTGCCAGCTCACCACCTGGACAGGGGCCAAGGGAAAAACTGTTTTTT. This gives the protein CASSPPGQGPREKLFF.

In nucleotides, the CDR3 is TGTGCCACCAGCAGACCGGGGGGGCTCTACGAGACCCAGTACTTC. Encoded protein: CATSRPGGLYETQYF. This chain connects TRBV15 to TRBJ2-5; TRBD2 aligns across 8 bases. V trimming: 2 bases; J trimming: 5 bases; junction bases outside the gene matches: 7. CDR1 and CDR2 from the germline V gene are LNHNV and YYDKDF (reference sequence). The CDR3 is 15 residues long.

This clone was counted once. The J gene is TRBJ2-1, the V gene TRBV19; D possibly corresponds to TRBD2 (5 bases). The CDR3 covers 14 residues. V was cut by 5 bases and J by 5 bases, with 13 bases left in between. From germline, CDR1 is LNHDA and CDR2 SQIVND (reference sequence). CDR3 protein: CASSRTSNHNEQFF. CDR3 nucleotides: TGTGCCAGTAGTCGTACTAGTAACCACAATGAGCAGTTCTTC.

This chain connects TRBV19 to TRBJ2-3, with 8 bases identical to TRBD1. The junction had 2 bases not matched to a gene; V was cut back by 4 bases and J by 5 bases. The CDR3 is 13 amino acids. Germline CDR1 reads LNHDA; CDR2 reads SQIVND (reference sequence). CDR3 protein: CASSTDRVDTQYF. Here the CDR3 DNA reads TGTGCCAGTAGTACGGACAGGGTAGATACGCAGTATTTT.

There are a few counts of this clone. The chain carries TRBV5-1 and TRBJ2-1; 8 positions agree with TRBD2. The CDR3 runs to 15 residues. Per the germline V gene, CDR1 is SGHRS and CDR2 is YFSETQ. J lost 4 bases, V lost 5 bases, and 8 bases had no gene match. For the CDR3, the DNA is TGCGCCAGCAGAGGAACTAGCGGATTTTACAATGAGCAGTTCTTC. Translating it yields CASRGTSGFYNEQFF.